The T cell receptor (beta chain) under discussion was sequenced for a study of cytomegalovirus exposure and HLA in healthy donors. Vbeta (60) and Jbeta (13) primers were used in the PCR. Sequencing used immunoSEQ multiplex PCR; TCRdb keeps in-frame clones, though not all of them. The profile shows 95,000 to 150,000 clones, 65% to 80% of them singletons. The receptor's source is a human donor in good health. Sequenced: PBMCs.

The CDR3 reads CASRRYRAEQFF. In DNA, the CDR3 is TGTGCCAGCAGACGTTACAGGGCTGAGCAGTTCTTC. The V and J genes are TRBV7-2 and TRBJ2-1; possible D gene TRBD1, 6 bases. V lost 6 bases, J lost 9 bases, and 12 bases lay in between. The CDR3 sequence is 12 residues long. Germline V gene data show CDR1 as SGHTA and CDR2 as FQGNSA.